This T cell receptor (beta chain) comes out of a study of T cell responses to AZD1222 COVID-19 vaccine. The analysis combined second doses at about 4 or about 12 weeks. V gave up 3 bases and J gave up 3 bases, with 14 bases separating them. Germline values: CDR1 SGHRS, CDR2 YFSETQ. The CDR3 contains 15 residues. Here immunoSEQ multiplex PCR was the method, and the copy in TCRdb shows in-frame clones only, minus some. The table has fewer than 30,000 clones, about 85% seen once. This clone has only one observation. The sequences come from peripheral blood, collected 28 days after the second AZD1222 dose. This TCR was recovered from an adult who received the AZD1222 COVID-19 vaccine. This chain links TRBV5-1 with TRBJ2-3, with D unclear. In DNA, the CDR3 is TGCGCCAGCAGCTGGGCGGCAGGTGGAACAGATACGCAGTATTTT. This codes for CASSWAAGGTDTQYF.